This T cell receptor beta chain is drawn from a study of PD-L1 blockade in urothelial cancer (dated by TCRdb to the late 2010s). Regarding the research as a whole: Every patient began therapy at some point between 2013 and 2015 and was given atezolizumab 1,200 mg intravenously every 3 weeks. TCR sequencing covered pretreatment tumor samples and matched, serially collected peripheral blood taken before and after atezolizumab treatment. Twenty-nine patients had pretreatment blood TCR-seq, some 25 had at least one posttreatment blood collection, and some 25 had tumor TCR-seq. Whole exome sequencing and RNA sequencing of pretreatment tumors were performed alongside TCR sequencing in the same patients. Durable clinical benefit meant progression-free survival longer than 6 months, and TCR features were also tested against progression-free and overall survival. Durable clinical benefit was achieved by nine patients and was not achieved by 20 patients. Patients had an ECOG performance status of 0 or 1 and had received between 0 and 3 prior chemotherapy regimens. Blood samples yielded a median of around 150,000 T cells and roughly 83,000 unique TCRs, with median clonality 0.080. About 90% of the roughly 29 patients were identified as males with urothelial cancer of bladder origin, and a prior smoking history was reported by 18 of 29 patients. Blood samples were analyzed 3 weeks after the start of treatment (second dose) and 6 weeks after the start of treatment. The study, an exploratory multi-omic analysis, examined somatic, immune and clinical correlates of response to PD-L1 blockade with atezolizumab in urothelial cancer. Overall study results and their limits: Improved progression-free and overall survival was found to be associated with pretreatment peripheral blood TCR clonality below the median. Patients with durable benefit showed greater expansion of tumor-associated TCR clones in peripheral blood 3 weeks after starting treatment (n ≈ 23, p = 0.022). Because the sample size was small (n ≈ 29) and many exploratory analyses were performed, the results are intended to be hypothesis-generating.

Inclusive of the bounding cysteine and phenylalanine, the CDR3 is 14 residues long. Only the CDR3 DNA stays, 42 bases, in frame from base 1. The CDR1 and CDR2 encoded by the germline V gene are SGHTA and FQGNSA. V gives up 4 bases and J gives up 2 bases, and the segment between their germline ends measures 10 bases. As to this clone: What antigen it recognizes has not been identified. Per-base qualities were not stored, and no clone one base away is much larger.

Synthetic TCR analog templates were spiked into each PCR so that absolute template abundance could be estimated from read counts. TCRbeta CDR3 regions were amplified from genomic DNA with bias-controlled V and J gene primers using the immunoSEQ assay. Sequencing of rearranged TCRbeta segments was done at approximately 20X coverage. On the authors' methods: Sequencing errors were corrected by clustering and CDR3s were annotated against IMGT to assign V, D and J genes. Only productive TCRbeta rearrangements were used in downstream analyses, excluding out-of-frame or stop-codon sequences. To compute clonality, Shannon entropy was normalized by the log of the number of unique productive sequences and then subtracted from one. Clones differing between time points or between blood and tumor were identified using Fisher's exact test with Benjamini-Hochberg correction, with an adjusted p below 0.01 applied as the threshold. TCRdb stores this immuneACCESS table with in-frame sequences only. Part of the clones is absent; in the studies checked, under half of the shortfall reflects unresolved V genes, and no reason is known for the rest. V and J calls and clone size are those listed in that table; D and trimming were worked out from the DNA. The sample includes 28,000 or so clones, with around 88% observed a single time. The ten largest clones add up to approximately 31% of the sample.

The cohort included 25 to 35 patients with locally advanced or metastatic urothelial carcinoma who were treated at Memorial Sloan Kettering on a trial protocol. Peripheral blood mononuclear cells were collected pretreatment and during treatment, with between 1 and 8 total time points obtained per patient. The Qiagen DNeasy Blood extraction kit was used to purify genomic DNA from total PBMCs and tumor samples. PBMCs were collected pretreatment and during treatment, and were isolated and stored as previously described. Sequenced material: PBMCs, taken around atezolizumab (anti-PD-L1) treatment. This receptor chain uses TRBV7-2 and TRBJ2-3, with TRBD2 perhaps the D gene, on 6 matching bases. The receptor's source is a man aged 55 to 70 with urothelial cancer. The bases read TGTGCCAGCAGCTCGGGACTGACCACAGATACGCAGTATTTT. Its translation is CASSSGLTTDTQYF.